This T cell receptor (beta chain) was recovered during a study of shared clonotypes between healthy human individuals. Some clones are missing from TCRdb's copy, which holds only in-frame ones; the method was immunoSEQ multiplex PCR. This sample yields about 960,000 clones, of which over 60% are seen a single time; roughly 1.5% belongs to the top ten. V lost 2 bases and J lost 4, with 12 bases in between. The CDR3 is 15 residues long. Germline values: CDR1 KGHSH, CDR2 LQKENI. The rearrangement joins TRBV18 to TRBJ1-3, with D unresolved. The source is a man between 18 and 29 years old in good health. The sequencing input was memory CD4+ T cells sorted from blood. Specified subset: CD45RA-negative fraction. The CDR3 is CASSPLASSGNTIYF. CDR3 DNA: TGTGCCAGCTCACCATTGGCTTCGAGCGGAAACACCATATATTTT.